This T cell receptor (beta chain) was observed in a study of shared clonotypes between healthy human individuals. In germline, CDR1 is SGHVS, CDR2 FQNEAQ. Trimming took off 1 base at V and 2 bases at J, with 6 bases between the two ends. The CDR3 loop spans 14 amino acids. HIV-negative, healthy adults without recent acute infections or vaccinations were the donors. Each donor was a Caucasian adult residing in Nashville, Tennessee. TCRdb's copy holds only in-frame clones and misses some; the assay was immunoSEQ multiplex PCR. The sample lists over a million clones; 75% to 80% were seen once. This clone was recorded a few times. Its specificity is not known. Study findings and constraints: The expectation was that sequencing depth would affect clonotype sharing among donors. Relative to clonotypes present in all four donors, those not shared had lower generation probabilities.

The TCR was taken from a man aged 18 to 35 in good health. Some clones in this sample may be carry-over from other donors' samples. The chain links TRBV7-8 to TRBJ1-5; no definite D call. Sequenced material: memory CD4+ T cells from PBMCs. Noted subset: CD45RA-negative fraction. The CDR3 nucleotides are TGTGCCAGCAGCTTAGGGGTGGGCAATCAGCCCCAGCATTTT. It codes for CASSLGVGNQPQHF.